The text below deals with one TCR beta chain. What it recognizes is unknown. A clone one base away is much larger, so this may be a read error. The data stem from a study of read filtering for tumor transcriptome and immune sequencing. Study details: Mean patient age was roughly 66 years, range roughly 45 to 85; around 17 male, around 14 female. Whole-transcriptome libraries were prepared after DNase treatment.

From roughly 390 ng of RNA, a library with molecular barcoded alpha/delta and beta/gamma adaptors was made. TCRdb used MiXCR to reprocess the reads, holding one entry per CDR3 protein. The sample yields about 23,000 distinct CDR3 sequences, approximately 14% seen once. Study-wide results and caveats: Without single-read clonotypes, shared clonotype proportions correlated more between IR-seq and RNA-seq. Even smaller IR-seq throughput identified most shared clonotypes.

CDR3 size: 18 residues. The trim removed 4 bases at V and 4 bases at J, leaving 11 bases unmatched. CDR1 is LGHNA, CDR2 YNFKEQ, per germline. The sample consisted of a population of CD138-negative cells sorted from bone marrow. The receptor's source is a donor aged 40 or over with multiple myeloma. V usage is TRBV4-2 and J usage is TRBJ2-2, with 11 bases identical to TRBD2. The CDR3 bases are TGTGCCAGCAGCCCCAACCCGGGACTAGCGGCCTCCACCGGGGAGCTGTTTTTT. Amino acids: CASSPNPGLAASTGELFF.